The 14 T cell receptor beta chains given below trace back to one sample, sequenced in a study of regulatory T cells in long-lasting Graves disease. Construction of TCR beta libraries relied on iRepertoire HTBI primers and on Arm-PCR targeting CDR3 regions. In TCRdb, the multiplex PCR reads were re-called with MiXCR into one record per CDR3 protein. Of over 300,000 distinct CDR3 sequences in the sample, roughly 15% were seen once. Time point meaning: newly diagnosed GD, antithyroid drugs for less than 3 months. PBMCs provided the RNA from which the TCR library was made. Sample: peripheral blood mononuclear cells (PBMCs), taken at new diagnosis, from a patient treated with antithyroid drugs. The source of these receptors is a female donor with Graves disease.

This clonotype was counted between two and nine times. This chain joins TRBV27 and TRBJ1-1, with D possibly TRBD1 on 6 matching bases. The CDR3 totals 14 residues. V lost 4 bases and J 1 base, leaving 10 bases between the germline ends. Looked up from germline, CDR1 is MNHEY and CDR2 is SMNVEV (reference sequence). This chain's CDR3 is CASSSGAGNTEAFF. The DNA of the CDR3 is TGTGCCAGCAGTTCAGGGGCGGGGAACACTGAAGCTTTCTTT.

The chain has TRBV27 and TRBJ2-1, with D possibly TRBD1 on 6 matching bases. Trimming took off 5 bases at V and 10 bases at J, with 21 bases between the two ends. The CDR3 has 15 amino acids. Germline V gives CDR1 MNHEY, CDR2 SMNVEV (reference sequence). The CDR3 nucleotides read TGTGCCAGCAGTAACGCGTTTTTTCCTGGGGGCGAGCAGTTCTTC. This sequence encodes CASSNAFFPGGEQFF.

This clonotype was observed a handful of times. Relative to the germline gene, one junction end is altered; a read error may explain this. This chain connects TRBV12-3 or TRBV12-4 to TRBJ1-1; D not certain. The CDR3 extends over 13 amino acids. This chain's CDR3 is CGSSYGGYTEAFF. The CDR3 nucleotides read TGTGGCAGCAGTTACGGTGGATACACTGAAGCTTTCTTT.

This clonotype was seen many times. V and J are TRBV28 and TRBJ2-1; D possibly corresponds to TRBD1 (6 bases). Germline V lookup: CDR1 MDHEN, CDR2 SYDVKM. The V end lost 1 base, the J end lost 4 bases, and 14 bases lay between the germline ends. The CDR3 is 16 amino acids. CDR3 nucleotides: TGTGCCAGCAGTTTATTGGACAGTAGAATATACAATGAGCAGTTCTTC. Encoded protein: CASSLLDSRIYNEQFF.

This clonotype was counted ten times or more. The chain uses TRBV5-1 and TRBJ1-2; TRBD1 might be the D (6 bases). The germline V gene has CDR1 SGHRS and CDR2 YFSETQ. CDR3 length: 14 amino acids. With 0 bases removed from V and 2 bases from J, the gap between germline ends came to 8 bases. The CDR3, as DNA: TGCGCCAGCAGCTTGGACGGACAGAACTATGGCTACACCTTC. It yields the protein CASSLDGQNYGYTF.

This clonotype was seen many times. This rearrangement joins TRBV9 to TRBJ1-2; D not resolved. The CDR3 has 17 residues. Germline V gives CDR1 SGDLS, CDR2 YYNGEE. V was trimmed by 4 bases and J by 4 bases, leaving 23 bases between them. The CDR3 reads CASSPNTYPVEPYGYTF. The CDR3 bases are TGTGCCAGCAGCCCTAACACATACCCAGTGGAACCCTATGGCTACACCTTC. Looking up the rest from reference TRBV9 and TRBJ1-2 gives the full variable domain: DSGVTQTPKHLITATGQRVTLRCSPRSGDLSVYWYQQSLDQGLQFLIQYYNGEERAKGNILERFSAQQFPDLHSELNLSSLELGDSALYFCASSPNTYPVEPYGYTFGSGTRLTVV.

Regarding this clonotype: A far larger clone is one nucleotide away, so this likely arose from a read error. In this CDR3 the conserved last residue, phenylalanine or tryptophan, is missing, so a read error is likely. V usage is TRBV7-4 and J usage is TRBJ2-6; the D gene is possibly TRBD2 (5 bases). The germline CDR1 and CDR2 sequences are SGHVT and SQSDAQ. Trimming cost V 8 bases and J 4 bases, with 12 bases left between them. This CDR3 has 14 residues. The CDR3 bases are TGTGCCAGCCCTAGCCCTACGGGGGCCAACGTCCTGACTTAC. Translated, it gives CASPSPTGANVLTY.

This clonotype came up many times. The genes are TRBV28 and TRBJ2-7; 7 bases line up with TRBD1. CDR1 is MDHEN and CDR2 is SYDVKM in the germline V gene. This CDR3 contains 15 residues. Germline trimming cut 6 bases from V and 4 bases from J; bases unmatched to any gene: 12. CDR3 DNA: TGTGCCAGCAGCTCGACCCCGGGACAGAGGTACGAGCAGTACTTC. The encoded protein is CASSSTPGQRYEQYF.

This clonotype was detected many times. The chain links TRBV7-6 to TRBJ2-5; 10 bases align to TRBD1. The CDR3 is 13 residues long. CDR1 is SGHVS and CDR2 is FNYEAQ in the germline V gene. Germline trimming cut 5 bases from V and 5 bases from J; bases unmatched to any gene: 2. CDR3 loop: CASSMDRGETQYF. CDR3 coding DNA: TGTGCCAGCAGCATGGACAGGGGGGAGACCCAGTACTTC.

Concerning this clonotype: One end of the junction is discordant with germline, which a read error may explain. The CDR3: CASSLAASGSMF. The CDR3 DNA follows: TGTGCCAGCAGCTTGGCCGCTAGCGGGAGTATGTTC. The genes are TRBV5-6 and TRBJ2-7; 10 positions match TRBD2. The CDR3 is 12 amino acids. CDR1 is SGHDT, CDR2 YYEEEE, per germline.

The V call is TRBV20-1, the J call TRBJ2-5; 16 bases map to TRBD2. The germline V gene has CDR1 DFQATT and CDR2 SNEGSKA (reference sequence). Germline trimming cut 5 bases from V and 4 bases from J; bases unmatched to any gene: 16. This CDR3 spans 19 amino acids. In DNA form, the CDR3 reads TGCAGTGCTCCCAAAACGGGGGGACTAGCGGGGGGGAAGGGAGAGACCCAGTACTTC. This codes for CSAPKTGGLAGGKGETQYF.

This clonotype was observed many times. CDR3 coding DNA: TGTGCCAGCAGTCTAGGACTAGCGGGAAGAAAGTACTTC. The encoded protein is CASSLGLAGRKYF. The chain carries TRBV12-3 or TRBV12-4 and TRBJ2-7; 12 bases align to TRBD2. V lost 5 bases, J lost 11 bases, and 7 bases stayed unmatched. CDR3 length: 13 residues.

Only a few counts were recorded for this clonotype. The chain has TRBV20-1 and TRBJ2-1; D is undetermined. The V end lost 1 base, the J end lost 2 bases, and 12 bases lay between the germline ends. CDR3 length equals 15 residues. Germline assignment: CDR1 DFQATT and CDR2 SNEGSKA (reference sequence). CDR3 nucleotide sequence: TGCAGTGCTAGAGGTGCGGTAACCCCCTACAATGAGCAGTTCTTC. Protein product: CSARGAVTPYNEQFF.

CDR3 DNA: TGCGCCAGCAGCTTGGCTTTTTCCGGGACAGGGGGCGCTATGAACACTGAAGCTTTCTTT. Protein sequence: CASSLAFSGTGGAMNTEAFF. This rearrangement joins TRBV5-1 to TRBJ1-1, with 12 bases that match TRBD1. Germline V lookup: CDR1 SGHRS, CDR2 YFSETQ. The junction had 12 bases not matched to a gene; V was cut back by 0 bases and J by 0 bases. This CDR3 spans 20 amino acids.